These 21 T cell receptor beta chains were sequenced from one sample in a study of tissue T cells after allogeneic stem cell transplantation. Sequencing was performed with immunoSEQ multiplex PCR; in TCRdb, only in-frame clones are kept and a portion is missing. The sample shows 40,000 to 60,000 clones, roughly 73% of them seen only once. Sequencing was performed on sorted cells pooled from one or two spleens. These receptors were obtained from a pool of C57BL/6 mice in good health.

Comments on this clone: Mouse gene names apply. The DNA ends 1 residue before the CDR3 does, and the rest of the CDR3 is filled in from the germline J gene. The chain links TRBV3 to TRBJ2-5; either TRBD1 or TRBD2 may supply D (5 bases each). The germline gives CDR1 SNHLY, CDR2 FYNGKV (reference sequence). The V end lost 9 bases, the J end lost 0 bases, and 13 bases lay between the germline ends. The CDR3 spans 14 residues. CDR3 sequence: CASSRGINQDTQYF. The CDR3 DNA, read in part, is TGTGCCAGTAGTCGGGGGATTAACCAAGACACCCAGTAC.

Regarding this clone: Mouse gene names and germline throughout. The CDR3 end falls 1 residue outside the read, so it is completed with the germline J gene. This chain links TRBV19 with TRBJ2-5, with a possible D match to TRBD1 (5 bases). This CDR3 is 13 amino acids long. Germline V gene data show CDR1 as FNHDT and CDR2 as SITEND (reference sequence). V shed 2 bases and J shed 2 bases, with 6 bases lying between them. The CDR3 loop reads CASSIQGQDTQYF. The sequenced part of the CDR3 DNA is TGTGCCAGCAGTATCCAGGGCCAAGACACCCAGTAC.

For this clone: These gene names are mouse names. The read falls 1 residue short of the CDR3 end, and the missing part is taken from the germline J gene. This sequence joins TRBV3 and TRBJ1-5; the D is unclear. This CDR3 has 13 amino acids. V was clipped by 1 base and J by 3 bases, with 4 bases between them. Germline CDR1 is SNHLY and CDR2 is FYNGKV (reference sequence). CDR3 DNA, as far as it was read: TGTGCCAGCAGCTTAGGCAGCAACCAGGCTCCGCTT. Amino acid sequence: CASSLGSNQAPL. The whole CDR3 region reads CASSLGSNQAPLF.

For this clone: Mouse germline and gene names are used. The DNA ends 1 residue before the CDR3 does, and the rest of the CDR3 is filled in from the germline J gene. The J gene is TRBJ1-2, the V gene TRBV3; TRBD1 matches at 8 bases. There are 15 residues in the CDR3. Trimming cost V 3 bases and J 0 bases; bases outside gene matches: 3. Germline assignment: CDR1 SNHLY and CDR2 FYNGKV (reference sequence). CDR3 DNA, as far as it was read: TGTGCCAGCAGCTTGGACAGGGCTGCAAACTCCGACTACACC. Protein product: CASSLDRAANSDYT. The full CDR3 protein reads CASSLDRAANSDYTF.

Comments on this clone: The germline and genes are mouse ones. The CDR3 end is not reached by the read, which stops 1 residue before it; the germline J gene fills it in. The chain carries TRBV13-3 and TRBJ1-2; 8 bases agree with TRBD1. The germline gives CDR1 NNHDY, CDR2 SYVADS. The length of the CDR3 is 14 residues. After removal of 3 bases from V and 2 bases from J, the junction contained 3 bases not matched to a gene. The CDR3 sequence: CASSARTGNSDYTF. The part of the CDR3 DNA that was read is TGTGCCAGCAGTGCTCGGACAGGGAACTCCGACTACACC.

Points on this clone: Gene and germline names: mouse. The read terminates 1 residue ahead of where the CDR3 ends, so the germline J gene completes it. This same CDR3 is encoded by further DNA sequences in the sample. The J gene is TRBJ2-4, the V gene TRBV5; no definite D call. V was pared by 0 bases and J by 0 bases, with 4 bases between. CDR1 and CDR2 from the germline V gene are LGHNA and YNLKQL (reference sequence). The CDR3 extends over 14 amino acids. The CDR3 loop reads CASSQEGSQNTLYF. Incomplete CDR3 DNA: TGTGCCAGCAGCCAAGAGGGAAGTCAAAACACCTTGTAC.

A remark on this clone: Gene names are mouse gene names. The read gets to within 1 residue of the CDR3 end, and the germline J gene fills in the rest. V and J are TRBV26 and TRBJ1-3; 8 bases are a match to TRBD1. This CDR3 is 15 amino acids long. The ends lost 2 bases at V and 3 bases at J; junction bases unmatched: 3. Per germline, CDR1 KGHPV and CDR2 FQNQEV (reference sequence). CDR3 in amino acids: CASSLGQGGGNTLYF. The covered CDR3 bases are TGTGCCAGCAGTCTGGGACAGGGAGGTGGAAATACGCTCTAT. Complete variable domain (other parts from reference TRBV26 and TRBJ1-3): NSKVIQTPRYLVKGQGQKAKMRCIPEKGHPVVFWYQQNKNNEFKFLINFQNQEVLQQIDMTEKRFSAECPSNSPCSLEIQSSEAGDSALYLCASSLGQGGGNTLYFGEGSRLIVV.

This clone came up a few times. Gene names refer to mouse genes. The CDR3 extends 1 residue past the end of the read, so its final part is completed from the germline J gene. V gene TRBV26 combines with J gene TRBJ1-5; TRBD1 agrees at 8 bases. Unmatched junction bases numbered 0, after V lost 4 bases and J lost 6 bases. Germline V gives CDR1 KGHPV, CDR2 FQNQEV (reference sequence). This CDR3 has 12 residues. CDR3: CASSRTGPAPLF. CDR3 DNA, as far as it was read: TGTGCCAGCAGTCGGACAGGGCCAGCTCCGCTT.

With regard to this clone: Germline and genes here are mouse. The missing CDR3 end, 1 residue past where the read stops, is filled in from the germline J gene. The gene calls are TRBV31 and TRBJ1-5; D is possibly TRBD1 (5 bases). Per the germline V gene, CDR1 is GKSSPN and CDR2 is SITVG. Trimming cost V 3 bases and J 4 bases, with 10 bases left between them. The CDR3 has 13 amino acids. CDR3 DNA, as far as it was read: TGTGCCTGGAGCCCCTCAGGGAACCAGGCTCCGCTT. Translation gives CAWSPSGNQAPL. The full CDR3 is CAWSPSGNQAPLF.

With respect to this clone: Mouse names are used for the genes. The DNA ends 1 residue before the CDR3 does, and the rest of the CDR3 is filled in from the germline J gene. This chain links TRBV19 with TRBJ2-3; 8 positions agree with TRBD2. This CDR3 spans 14 amino acids. J was trimmed by 1 base and V by 2 bases; bases with no gene match: 0. The V gene's germline CDR1 is FNHDT and CDR2 SITEND (reference sequence). The CDR3 reads CASSMDWGAETLYF. Partial CDR3 DNA: TGTGCCAGCAGTATGGACTGGGGTGCAGAAACGCTGTAT.

For this clone: Mouse names are used for the genes. The read gets to within 1 residue of the CDR3 end, and the germline J gene fills in the rest. V gene TRBV23 combines with J gene TRBJ1-3. The germline gives CDR1 KGHTA, CDR2 FQNQQP. The CDR3 contains 16 residues. The CDR3 reads CSSSQWTGEGGNTLYF. The part of the CDR3 DNA that was read is TGCTCCAGCAGTCAATGGACGGGGGAGGGTGGAAATACGCTCTAT.

This clone was found a few times. These gene names are mouse names. The DNA ends 1 residue before the CDR3 does, and the rest of the CDR3 is filled in from the germline J gene. The chain links TRBV12-1 to TRBJ1-3; 10 bases fit TRBD1. The CDR3 sequence is 16 residues long. After removal of 0 bases from V and 0 bases from J, the junction contained 1 base not matched to a gene. Germline V lookup: CDR1 SGHSN, CDR2 HYEKVE. The sequenced part of the CDR3 DNA is TGTGCCAGCTCTCTCGACAGGGGGCCTTCTGGAAATACGCTCTAT. It translates to CASSLDRGPSGNTLY. The CDR3 as a whole reads CASSLDRGPSGNTLYF. The complete variable domain, with remaining parts taken from reference TRBV12-1 and TRBJ1-3, reads DSGVVQSPRHIIKEKGGRSVLTCIPISGHSNVVWYQQTLGKELKFLIQHYEKVERDKGFLPSRFSVQQFDDYHSEMNMSALELEDSAMYFCASSLDRGPSGNTLYFGEGSRLIVV.

Comments on this clone: Genes and germline come from the mouse. The read terminates 1 residue before the CDR3 end, so the remaining end is supplied by the germline J gene. The chain joins TRBV31 to TRBJ1-1, with no clear D. The CDR3 loop spans 14 amino acids. CDR1 and CDR2 (germline): GKSSPN, SITVG. The germline V and J ends were trimmed by 3 bases and 3 bases, with 14 bases remaining between them. The sequenced part of the CDR3 DNA is TGTGCCTGGAGGATTGACACTACATACACAGAAGTCTTC. Its translation: CAWRIDTTYTEVF. The whole CDR3 sequence reads CAWRIDTTYTEVFF.

In the case of this clone: The genes are named according to mouse. The missing CDR3 end, 1 residue past where the read stops, is filled in from the germline J gene. The J gene is TRBJ2-1, the V gene TRBV13-2, with D hard to call. This CDR3 comprises 14 residues. Between the trimmed V and J ends, which lost 2 bases and 2 bases, there was a span of 8 bases. Looked up from germline, CDR1 is NNHNN and CDR2 is SYGAGS (reference sequence). CDR3 DNA (partial): TGTGCCAGCGGTGAGCCGGGCCACTATGCTGAGCAGTTC. Its protein product is CASGEPGHYAEQF. The full CDR3 reads CASGEPGHYAEQFF.

On this clone itself: Gene names and germline match the mouse. The read ends 1 residue shy of where the CDR3 ends; the end is completed using the germline J gene. V is TRBV13-3 and J is TRBJ2-4; maybe TRBD2 (6 bases). Germline V gene data show CDR1 as NNHDY and CDR2 as SYVADS. Between the trimmed V and J ends, which lost 0 bases and 4 bases, there was a span of 9 bases. This CDR3 comprises 14 residues. CDR3 DNA (partial): TGTGCCAGCAGTGATGTATCTGGGGAAAACACCTTGTAC. This codes for CASSDVSGENTLY. In full, the CDR3 is CASSDVSGENTLYF.

This clone was recorded a few times. Gene names refer to mouse genes. The sequence runs out 1 residue before the end of the CDR3; the remainder is reconstructed from the germline J gene. The chain couples TRBV30 to TRBJ2-7; TRBD1 agrees at 9 bases. J was trimmed by 4 bases and V by 0 bases; bases with no gene match: 10. CDR1 SQVVS and CDR2 ANEGSEA come from the germline V gene. This CDR3 has 16 amino acids. The part of the CDR3 DNA that was read is TGTAGTTCTAGAGATCGAGGGACAGGGTTTTATTATGAACAGTAC. This gives the protein CSSRDRGTGFYYEQY. The complete CDR3 protein is CSSRDRGTGFYYEQYF.

The count of this clone is one. These gene names are mouse names. From the germline J gene comes the end of the CDR3, since the read stops 1 residue before it. This chain uses TRBV15 with TRBJ2-2; 10 bases map to TRBD2. Germline CDR1 reads SGHND; CDR2 reads FRSKSL. V lost 6 bases and J lost 2; bases outside the gene matches: 0. This CDR3 comprises 14 residues. CDR3 protein: CASRTGGNTGQLYF. The sequenced CDR3 bases are TGTGCCAGCAGGACTGGGGGGAACACCGGGCAGCTCTAC.

As regards this clone: Gene names follow the mouse nomenclature. Read coverage stops 1 residue before the CDR3 terminus; the germline J gene supplies the remainder. V usage is TRBV31 and J usage is TRBJ1-6; a possible D gene is TRBD1 (6 bases). TRBJ1-6 is noted as an ORF with a role that remains uncertain. Between the trimmed V and J ends, which lost 1 base and 7 bases, there was a span of 11 bases. The length of the CDR3 is 14 residues. Germline V gene lookup returns CDR1 GKSSPN and CDR2 SITVG. CDR3 bases read: TGTGCCTGGAGTCCCACGGGGGCGAATTCGCCCCTCTAC. Encoded protein: CAWSPTGANSPLY. The whole CDR3 is CAWSPTGANSPLYF.

On this clone itself: Mouse gene names and germline throughout. Read data end 1 residue before the CDR3 end; the end is taken from the germline J gene. The V gene is TRBV26, the J gene TRBJ1-1, with D maybe TRBD1 (6 bases). This CDR3 is 14 amino acids long. Per germline, CDR1 KGHPV and CDR2 FQNQEV (reference sequence). The V end lost 2 bases, the J end lost 1 base, and 8 bases lay between the germline ends. The CDR3 loop is CASSLIQGNTEVFF. Partial CDR3 DNA: TGTGCCAGCAGTCTGATACAGGGGAACACAGAAGTCTTC.

About this clone: Gene names denote mouse genes. The CDR3 spells CTCSAQGGPLYF. Incomplete CDR3 DNA: TGCACCTGCAGTGCACAGGGGGGACCGCTGTAT. The chain uses TRBV1 and TRBJ2-3; D may be TRBD1 (7 bases). The observed sequence ends 1 residue before the CDR3 terminus, with the missing tail filled in from the germline J gene. CDR1 NSQYPW and CDR2 LRSPGD come from the germline V gene (reference sequence). V lost 2 bases and J lost 10, with 10 bases in between. CDR3 length: 12 residues.

Comment on this clone: The germline and genes are mouse ones. With the read ending 1 residue before the CDR3 end, the germline J gene is used to fill in that end. This rearrangement joins TRBV13-1 to TRBJ2-1, with 9 bases lining up with TRBD1. Germline-derived CDR1 and CDR2 are NSHNY and SYGAGN. The length of the CDR3 is 14 residues. The V segment lost 5 bases and the J segment 5 bases; nucleotides outside the gene matches: 5. CDR3 region: CASRKGQGDAEQFF. The covered CDR3 bases are TGTGCCAGCAGGAAGGGACAGGGCGATGCTGAGCAGTTC.